Below are 2 T cell receptor beta chains sequenced from a single sample in a study of cytomegalovirus exposure and HLA in healthy donors. PCR amplification relied on 60 Vbeta primers (plus 13 Jbeta primers). Using immunoSEQ multiplex PCR, the repertoire was profiled, and TCRdb retains in-frame clones only, with some absent. Of about 210,000 clones listed, 70% to 80% are singletons. The specimen was PBMCs. The source is a male donor in good health and CMV-seropositive.

The chain uses TRBV6-5 and TRBJ1-3, with D tentatively TRBD1 (5 bases). Germline V gene sequence: CDR1 MNHEY, CDR2 SVGAGI. Trimming removed 8 bases at V and 0 bases at J, with 8 bases between. This CDR3 is 13 amino acids long. CDR3: CASCRDSGNTIYF. The CDR3 bases are TGTGCCAGCTGCAGGGACTCTGGAAACACCATATATTTT.

This chain uses TRBV5-4 with TRBJ2-7, with a weak D call TRBD1 (6 bases). CDR1 and CDR2 (germline): SGHNT, YYREEE (reference sequence). The CDR3 is made up of 13 amino acids. V lost 4 bases to trimming and J lost 4 bases, with 12 bases between them. CDR3 sequence: CASSHQRGYEQYF. In nucleotides, the CDR3 is TGTGCCAGCAGCCACCAGAGGGGGTACGAGCAGTACTTC.